The clone carrying this T cell receptor (beta chain) came up a few times. Per the germline V gene, CDR1 is MNHNS and CDR2 is SASEGT. This CDR3 region has 15 residues. These data come from a study of CD4 and CD8 cells across lung adenocarcinoma regions. The patients had localized lung adenocarcinoma, a non-small cell subtype. TCRdb itself ran the PCR reads through MiXCR, one entry per CDR3 protein. The sample contains tens of thousands of distinct CDR3 sequences, 52% of which appear only once. The genes are TRBV6-1 and TRBJ2-5; a weak D match, TRBD1 (6 bases). The DNA matches TRBJ2-1 better at its end, which makes the J call doubtful. This clonotype was obtained from a male donor with lung adenocarcinoma. The CD4 and CD8 labels of this study may be unreliable. The sequencing sample was made of CD4+ T cells from the center of a lung tumor. The CDR3 loop is CASSEGSGAQETQFF. In DNA, the CDR3 is TGTGCCAGCAGTGAAGGGTCAGGGGCCCAAGAGACCCAGTTCTTC.